These 6 T cell receptor beta chains originate from one sample sequenced in a study of vaccination and CD4 T cells after COVID-19. No antigens are known for them. Noted treatment: approximately 10-day PBMC culture with coronavirus spike peptide pools or control peptides (ViraFEST assay). The Oncomine TCR Beta short-read assay was applied to DNA of cultured CD4+ T cells. One entry per CDR3 protein, called by TCRdb with MiXCR from the PCR reads. The sample holds around 15,000 distinct CDR3 sequences, 45% seen once. The specimen was CD4+ T cells from blood, cultured in vitro, collected before SARS-CoV-2 vaccination. Receptors originate from a human donor who received a COVID-19 vaccine.

This clonotype has just a few counts. This sequence joins TRBV6-1 and TRBJ2-7; 9 bases line up with TRBD2. CDR1 is MNHNS and CDR2 is SASEGT in the germline V gene. J lost 7 bases, V lost 6 bases, and 7 bases had no gene match. This CDR3 has 13 residues. CDR3 DNA sequence: TGTGCCAGCAGGCCTAGCGGGGCGTGGGAGCAGTACTTC. This sequence encodes CASRPSGAWEQYF.

The V gene is TRBV20-1, the J gene TRBJ2-7; 8 bases fit TRBD1. Germline V CDR1 and CDR2: DFQATT, SNEGSKA (reference sequence). Trimming at V came to 1 base and at J to 2 bases, leaving 10 bases not matched to a gene. CDR3 length: 16 residues. The CDR3 DNA follows: TGCAGTGCTAGAGGGACAGGGCTTACCCTAACCTACGAGCAGTACTTC. Translated, it gives CSARGTGLTLTYEQYF.

This clonotype was seen a handful of times. This chain uses TRBV20-1 with TRBJ1-5; 9 bases match TRBD1. Germline lookup yields CDR1 DFQATT and CDR2 SNEGSKA (reference sequence). The CDR3 is 16 amino acids. V shed 0 bases, J shed 3 bases, and the junction held 6 bases outside the gene matches. The CDR3 sequence: CSARDGQGRYNQPQHF. The CDR3 bases are TGCAGTGCTAGAGACGGACAGGGGAGGTACAATCAGCCCCAGCATTTT.

This chain links TRBV20-1 with TRBJ2-3; a possible D gene is TRBD2 (6 bases). This CDR3 is 15 amino acids long. Germline V gene lookup returns CDR1 DFQATT and CDR2 SNEGSKA (reference sequence). Between the trimmed V and J ends, which lost 0 bases and 6 bases, there was a span of 16 bases. The DNA for the CDR3 is TGCAGTGCTAGAGACGGGAGACTGAGGGCCGATACGCAGTATTTT. Translation gives CSARDGRLRADTQYF.

The V call is TRBV7-9, the J call TRBJ2-3, with TRBD2 matching over 7 bases. V was pared by 2 bases and J by 0 bases, with 14 bases of the junction left unmatched. Germline CDR1 and CDR2: SEHNR and FQNEAQ (reference sequence). The CDR3 contains 19 residues. The CDR3 spells CASSLSATSRALSTDTQYF. The CDR3, as DNA: TGTGCCAGCAGCTTATCGGCGACTAGCCGGGCCCTAAGCACAGATACGCAGTATTTT.

This rearrangement joins TRBV21-1 to TRBJ2-7; TRBD1, as called in the table, went unchecked against the DNA. TRBV21-1 has pseudogene status. CDR3 length: 17 amino acids. CDR3: CASSKRVYRDRCYEQYF. The CDR3 DNA reads TGTGCCAGCAGCAAACGGGTATACCGGGACAGGTGCTACGAGCAGTACTTC.